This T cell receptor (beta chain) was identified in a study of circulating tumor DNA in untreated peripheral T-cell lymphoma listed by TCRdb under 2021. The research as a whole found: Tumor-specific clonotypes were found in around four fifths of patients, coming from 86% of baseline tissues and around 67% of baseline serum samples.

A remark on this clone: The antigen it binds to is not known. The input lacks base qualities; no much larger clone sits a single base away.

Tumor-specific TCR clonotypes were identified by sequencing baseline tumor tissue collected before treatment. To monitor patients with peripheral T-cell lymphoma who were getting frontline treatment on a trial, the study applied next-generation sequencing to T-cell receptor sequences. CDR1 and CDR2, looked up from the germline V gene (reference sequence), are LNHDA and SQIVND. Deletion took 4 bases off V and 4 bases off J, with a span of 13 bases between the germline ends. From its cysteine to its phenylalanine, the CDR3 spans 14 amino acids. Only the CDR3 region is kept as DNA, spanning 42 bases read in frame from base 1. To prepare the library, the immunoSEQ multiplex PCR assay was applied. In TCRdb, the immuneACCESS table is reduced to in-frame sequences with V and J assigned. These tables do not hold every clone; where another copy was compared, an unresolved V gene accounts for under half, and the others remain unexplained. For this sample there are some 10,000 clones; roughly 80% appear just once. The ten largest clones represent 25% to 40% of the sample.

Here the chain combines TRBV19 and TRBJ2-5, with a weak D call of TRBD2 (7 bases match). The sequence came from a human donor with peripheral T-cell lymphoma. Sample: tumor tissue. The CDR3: CASSTQGGRETQYF. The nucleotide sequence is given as TGTGCCAGTAGTACACAGGGAGGGCGAGAGACCCAGTACTTC. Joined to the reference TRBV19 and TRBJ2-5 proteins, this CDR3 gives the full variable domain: DGGITQSPKYLFRKEGQNVTLSCEQNLNHDAMYWYRQDPGQGLRLIYYSQIVNDFQKGDIAEGYSVSREKKESFPLTVTSAQKNPTAFYLCASSTQGGRETQYFGPGTRLLVL.